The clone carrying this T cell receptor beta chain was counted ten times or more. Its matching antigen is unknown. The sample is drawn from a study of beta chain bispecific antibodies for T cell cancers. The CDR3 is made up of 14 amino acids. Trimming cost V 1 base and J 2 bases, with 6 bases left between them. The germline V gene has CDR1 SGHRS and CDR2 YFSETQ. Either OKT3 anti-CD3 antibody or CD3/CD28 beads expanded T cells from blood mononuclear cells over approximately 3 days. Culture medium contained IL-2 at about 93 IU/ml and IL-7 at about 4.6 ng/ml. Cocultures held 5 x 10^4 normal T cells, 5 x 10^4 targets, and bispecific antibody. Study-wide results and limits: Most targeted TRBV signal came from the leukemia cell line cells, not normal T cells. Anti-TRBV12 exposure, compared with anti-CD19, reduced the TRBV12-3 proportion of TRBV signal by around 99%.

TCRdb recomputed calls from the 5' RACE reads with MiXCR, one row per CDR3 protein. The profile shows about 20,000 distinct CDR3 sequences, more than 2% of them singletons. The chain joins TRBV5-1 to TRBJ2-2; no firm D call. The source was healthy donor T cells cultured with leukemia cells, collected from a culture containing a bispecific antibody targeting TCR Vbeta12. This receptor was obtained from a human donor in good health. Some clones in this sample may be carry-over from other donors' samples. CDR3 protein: CASSLSLNTGELFF. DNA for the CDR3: TGCGCCAGCAGCTTGTCGCTAAACACCGGGGAGCTGTTTTTT.